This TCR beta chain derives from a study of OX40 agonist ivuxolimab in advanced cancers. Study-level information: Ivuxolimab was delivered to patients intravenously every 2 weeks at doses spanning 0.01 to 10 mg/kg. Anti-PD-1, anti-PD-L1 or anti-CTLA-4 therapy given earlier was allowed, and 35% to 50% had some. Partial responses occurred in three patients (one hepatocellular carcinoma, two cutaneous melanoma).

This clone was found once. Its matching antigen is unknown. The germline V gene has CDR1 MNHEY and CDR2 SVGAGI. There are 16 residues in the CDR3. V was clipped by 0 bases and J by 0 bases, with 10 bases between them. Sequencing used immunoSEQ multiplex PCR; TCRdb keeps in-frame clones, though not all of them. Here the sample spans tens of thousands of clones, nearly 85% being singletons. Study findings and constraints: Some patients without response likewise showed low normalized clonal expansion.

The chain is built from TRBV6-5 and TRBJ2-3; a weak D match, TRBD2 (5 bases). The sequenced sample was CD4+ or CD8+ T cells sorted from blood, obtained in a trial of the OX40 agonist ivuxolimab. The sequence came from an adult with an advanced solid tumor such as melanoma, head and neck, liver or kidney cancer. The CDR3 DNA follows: TGTGCCAGCAGTTACTCTTCCGGGATTAGCACAGATACGCAGTATTTT. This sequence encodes CASSYSSGISTDTQYF.